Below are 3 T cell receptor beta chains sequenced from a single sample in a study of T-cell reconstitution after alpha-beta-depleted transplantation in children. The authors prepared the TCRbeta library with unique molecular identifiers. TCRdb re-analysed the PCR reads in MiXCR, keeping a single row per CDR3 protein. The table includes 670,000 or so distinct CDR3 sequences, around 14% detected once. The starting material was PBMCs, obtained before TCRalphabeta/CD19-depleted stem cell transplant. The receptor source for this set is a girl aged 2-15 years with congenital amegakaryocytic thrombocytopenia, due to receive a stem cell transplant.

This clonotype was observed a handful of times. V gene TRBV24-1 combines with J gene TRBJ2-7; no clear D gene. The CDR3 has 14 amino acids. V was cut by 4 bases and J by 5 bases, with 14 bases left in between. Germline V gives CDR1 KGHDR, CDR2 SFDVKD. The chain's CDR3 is CATSETGLQDEQYF. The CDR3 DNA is TGTGCCACCAGTGAAACGGGCCTGCAAGACGAGCAGTACTTC.

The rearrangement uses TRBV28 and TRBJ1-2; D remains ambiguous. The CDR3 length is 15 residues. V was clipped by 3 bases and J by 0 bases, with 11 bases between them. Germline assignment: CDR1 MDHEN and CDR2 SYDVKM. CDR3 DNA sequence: TGTGCCAGCAGTTTCCGGACTCAAGCTAACTATGGCTACACCTTC. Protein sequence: CASSFRTQANYGYTF.

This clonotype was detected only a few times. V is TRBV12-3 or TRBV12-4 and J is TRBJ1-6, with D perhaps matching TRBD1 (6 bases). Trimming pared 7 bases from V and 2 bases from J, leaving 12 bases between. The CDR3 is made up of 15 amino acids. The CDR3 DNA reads TGTGCCAGCAACCTCAGGGGAACCTATAATTCACCCCTCCACTTT. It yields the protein CASNLRGTYNSPLHF.